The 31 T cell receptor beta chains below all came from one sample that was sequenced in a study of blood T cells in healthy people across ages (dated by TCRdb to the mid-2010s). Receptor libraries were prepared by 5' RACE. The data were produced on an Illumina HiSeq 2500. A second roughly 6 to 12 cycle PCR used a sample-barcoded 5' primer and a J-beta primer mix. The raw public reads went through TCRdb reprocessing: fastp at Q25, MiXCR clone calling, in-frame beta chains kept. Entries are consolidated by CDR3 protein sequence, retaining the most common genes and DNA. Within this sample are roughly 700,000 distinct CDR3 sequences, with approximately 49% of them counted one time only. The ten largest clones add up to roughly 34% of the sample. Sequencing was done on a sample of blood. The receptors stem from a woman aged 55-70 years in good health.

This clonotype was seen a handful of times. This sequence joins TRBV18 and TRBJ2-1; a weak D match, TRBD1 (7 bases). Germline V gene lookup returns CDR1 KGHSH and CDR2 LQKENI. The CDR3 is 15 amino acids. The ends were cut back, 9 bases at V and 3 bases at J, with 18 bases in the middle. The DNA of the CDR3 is TGTGCCAGTTCCGAGGAGGGGGACAGCTACAATGAGCAGTTCTTC. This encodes CASSEEGDSYNEQFF.

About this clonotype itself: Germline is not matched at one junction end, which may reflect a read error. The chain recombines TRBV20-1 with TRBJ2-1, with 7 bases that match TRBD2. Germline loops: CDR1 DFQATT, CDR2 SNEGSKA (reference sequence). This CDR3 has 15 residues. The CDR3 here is CSARGASGFYNKQFF. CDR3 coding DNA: TGCAGTGCTAGAGGGGCTAGCGGTTTTTACAATAAGCAGTTCTTC.

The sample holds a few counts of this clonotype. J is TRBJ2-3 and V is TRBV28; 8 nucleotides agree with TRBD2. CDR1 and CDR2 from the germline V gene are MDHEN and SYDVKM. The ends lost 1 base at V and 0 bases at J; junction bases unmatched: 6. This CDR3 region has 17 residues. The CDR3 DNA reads TGTGCCAGCAGTTTATTCAGCGGGAGCACTAGCACAGATACGCAGTATTTT. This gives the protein CASSLFSGSTSTDTQYF.

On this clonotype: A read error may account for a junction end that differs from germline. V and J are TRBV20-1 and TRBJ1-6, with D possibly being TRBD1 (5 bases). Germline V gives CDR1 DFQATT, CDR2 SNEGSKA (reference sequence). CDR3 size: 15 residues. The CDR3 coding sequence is TGCAGTGCTACCTTGGAACCCCCAGGGAATTTACCCCTCCACTTT. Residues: CSATLEPPGNLPLHF.

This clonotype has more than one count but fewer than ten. CDR3 in DNA: TGTGCCAGCAGTGGGGGATTGGGGCAAGAGACCCAGTACTTC. Translating it yields CASSGGLGQETQYF. The chain joins TRBV28 to TRBJ2-5, with D perhaps being TRBD1 or TRBD2 (5 bases each). The CDR3 length is 14 residues. The germline V and J ends were trimmed by 5 bases and 2 bases, with 12 bases remaining between them. Germline V gene lookup returns CDR1 MDHEN and CDR2 SYDVKM.

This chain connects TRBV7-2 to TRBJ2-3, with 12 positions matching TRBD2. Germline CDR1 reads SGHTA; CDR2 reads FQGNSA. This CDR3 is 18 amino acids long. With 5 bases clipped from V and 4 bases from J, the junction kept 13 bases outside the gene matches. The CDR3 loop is CASSARGLAGLSADTQYF. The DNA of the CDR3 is TGTGCCAGCAGCGCCAGGGGACTAGCGGGTCTTAGCGCAGATACGCAGTATTTT.

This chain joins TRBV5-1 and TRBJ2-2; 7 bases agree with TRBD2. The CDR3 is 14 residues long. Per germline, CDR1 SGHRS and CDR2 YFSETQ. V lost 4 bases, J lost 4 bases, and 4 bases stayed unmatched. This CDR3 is CASSSGAGTGELFF. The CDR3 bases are TGCGCCAGCAGCAGCGGGGCTGGCACCGGGGAGCTGTTTTTT.

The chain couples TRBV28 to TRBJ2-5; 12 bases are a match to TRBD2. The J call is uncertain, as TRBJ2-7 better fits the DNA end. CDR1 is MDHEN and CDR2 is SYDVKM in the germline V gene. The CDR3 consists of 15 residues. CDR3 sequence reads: CASSPLAGGMNEQYF. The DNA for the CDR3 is TGTGCCAGCAGTCCCCTAGCGGGAGGGATGAACGAGCAGTACTTC.

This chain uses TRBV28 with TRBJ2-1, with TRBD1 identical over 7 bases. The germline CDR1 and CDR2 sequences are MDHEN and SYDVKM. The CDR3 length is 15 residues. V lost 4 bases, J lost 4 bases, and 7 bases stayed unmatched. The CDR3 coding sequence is TGTGCCAGCAGTTCCGACAGGGATGAATACAATGAGCAGTTCTTC. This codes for CASSSDRDEYNEQFF.

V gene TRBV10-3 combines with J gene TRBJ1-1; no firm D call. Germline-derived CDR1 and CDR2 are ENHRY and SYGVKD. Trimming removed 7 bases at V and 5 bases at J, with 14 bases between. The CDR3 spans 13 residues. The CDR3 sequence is CAITHSLMTEAFF. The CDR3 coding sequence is TGTGCCATCACCCACAGCTTGATGACTGAAGCTTTCTTT.

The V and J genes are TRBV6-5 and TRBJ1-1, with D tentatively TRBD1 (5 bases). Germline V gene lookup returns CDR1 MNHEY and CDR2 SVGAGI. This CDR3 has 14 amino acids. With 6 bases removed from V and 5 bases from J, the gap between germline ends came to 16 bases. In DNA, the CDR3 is TGTGCCAGCAGCCCTGGGGGGGTTTGGACTGAAGCTTTCTTT. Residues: CASSPGGVWTEAFF.

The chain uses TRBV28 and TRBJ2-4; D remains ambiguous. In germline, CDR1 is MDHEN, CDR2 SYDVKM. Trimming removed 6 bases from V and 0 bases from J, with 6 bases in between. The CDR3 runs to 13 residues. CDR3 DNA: TGTGCCAGCAGGCCGGGAGCCAAAAACATTCAGTACTTC. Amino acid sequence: CASRPGAKNIQYF.

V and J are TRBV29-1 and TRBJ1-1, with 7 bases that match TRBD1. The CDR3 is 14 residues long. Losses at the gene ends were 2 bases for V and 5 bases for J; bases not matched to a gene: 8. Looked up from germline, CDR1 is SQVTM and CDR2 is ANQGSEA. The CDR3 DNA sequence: TGCAGCGTTGAATTAAGAGGGGGCTGGACTGAAGCTTTCTTT. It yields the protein CSVELRGGWTEAFF.

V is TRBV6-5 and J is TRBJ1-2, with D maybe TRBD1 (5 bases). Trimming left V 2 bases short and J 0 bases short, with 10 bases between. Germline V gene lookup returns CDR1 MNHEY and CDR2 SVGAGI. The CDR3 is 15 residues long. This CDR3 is CASSYLRGANYGYTF. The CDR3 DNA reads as TGTGCCAGCAGTTACCTAAGGGGAGCTAACTATGGCTACACCTTC.

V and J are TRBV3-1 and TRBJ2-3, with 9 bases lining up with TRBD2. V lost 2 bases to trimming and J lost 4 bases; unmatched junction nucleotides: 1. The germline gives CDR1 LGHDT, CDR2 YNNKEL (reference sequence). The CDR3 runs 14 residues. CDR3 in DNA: TGTGCCAGCAGCCAACTAGCGGGACCAGATACGCAGTATTTT. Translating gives CASSQLAGPDTQYF.

CDR3 DNA sequence: TGCAGCGTTTATCAAGCAGGGAGCTCCTACGAGCAGTACTTC. Translating it yields CSVYQAGSSYEQYF. The chain is built from TRBV29-1 and TRBJ2-7; either TRBD1 or TRBD2 may supply D (5 bases each). The V gene lost 5 bases and the J gene lost 0 bases, with 14 bases spanning the gap. Germline CDR1 SQVTM, CDR2 ANQGSEA. CDR3 length: 14 residues.

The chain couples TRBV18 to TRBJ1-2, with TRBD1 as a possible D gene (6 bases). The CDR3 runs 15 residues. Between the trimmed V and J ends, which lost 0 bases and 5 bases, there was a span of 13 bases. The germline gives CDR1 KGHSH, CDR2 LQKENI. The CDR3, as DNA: TGTGCCAGCTCACCACCGTTTAGTCAGGGGTATGGCTACACCTTC. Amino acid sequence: CASSPPFSQGYGYTF.

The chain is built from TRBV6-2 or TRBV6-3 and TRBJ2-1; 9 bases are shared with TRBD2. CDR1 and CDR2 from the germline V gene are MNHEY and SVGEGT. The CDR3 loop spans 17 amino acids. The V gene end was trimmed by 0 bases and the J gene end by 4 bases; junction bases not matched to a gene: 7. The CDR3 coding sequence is TGTGCCAGCAGTTACTCCCCTAGCAGCGGGAGGTACAATGAGCAGTTCTTC. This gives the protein CASSYSPSSGRYNEQFF.

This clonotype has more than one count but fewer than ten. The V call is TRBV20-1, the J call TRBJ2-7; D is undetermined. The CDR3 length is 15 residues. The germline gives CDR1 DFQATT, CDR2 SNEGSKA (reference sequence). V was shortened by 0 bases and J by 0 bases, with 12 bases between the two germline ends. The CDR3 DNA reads TGCAGTGCTAGAGATCAGCCAACTTACTCCTACGAGCAGTACTTC. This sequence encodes CSARDQPTYSYEQYF.

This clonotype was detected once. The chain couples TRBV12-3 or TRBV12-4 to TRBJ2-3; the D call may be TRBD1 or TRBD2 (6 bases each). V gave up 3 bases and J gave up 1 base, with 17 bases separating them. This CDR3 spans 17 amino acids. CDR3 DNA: TGTGCCAGCAGTTTCTCTATCGGGGGCGCCCGCACAGATACGCAGTATTTT. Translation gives CASSFSIGGARTDTQYF.

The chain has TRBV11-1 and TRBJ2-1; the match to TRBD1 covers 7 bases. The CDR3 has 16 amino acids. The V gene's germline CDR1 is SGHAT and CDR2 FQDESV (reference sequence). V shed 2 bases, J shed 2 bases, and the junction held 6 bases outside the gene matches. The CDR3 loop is CASSLQTGSAYNEQFF. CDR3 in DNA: TGTGCCAGCAGCTTACAGACAGGGTCGGCCTACAATGAGCAGTTCTTC.

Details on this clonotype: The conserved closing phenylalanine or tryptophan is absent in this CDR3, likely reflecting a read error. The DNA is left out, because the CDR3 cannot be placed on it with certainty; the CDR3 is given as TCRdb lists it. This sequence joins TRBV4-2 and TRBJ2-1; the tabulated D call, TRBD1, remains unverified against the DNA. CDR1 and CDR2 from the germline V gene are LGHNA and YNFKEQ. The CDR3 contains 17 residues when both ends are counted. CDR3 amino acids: CASSRGPEGRSGYTFGS.

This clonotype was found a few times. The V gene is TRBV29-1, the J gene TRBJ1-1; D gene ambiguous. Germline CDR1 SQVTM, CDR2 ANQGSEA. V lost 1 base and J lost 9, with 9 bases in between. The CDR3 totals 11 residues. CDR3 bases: TGCAGCGTTGAAGCGGCGGGGAAAGCTTTCTTT. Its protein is CSVEAAGKAFF. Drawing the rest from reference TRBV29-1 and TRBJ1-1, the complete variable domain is SAVISQKPSRDICQRGTSLTIQCQVDSQVTMMFWYRQQPGQSLTLIATANQGSEATYESGFVIDKFPISRPNLTFSTLTVSNMSPEDSSIYLCSVEAAGKAFFGQGTRLTVV.

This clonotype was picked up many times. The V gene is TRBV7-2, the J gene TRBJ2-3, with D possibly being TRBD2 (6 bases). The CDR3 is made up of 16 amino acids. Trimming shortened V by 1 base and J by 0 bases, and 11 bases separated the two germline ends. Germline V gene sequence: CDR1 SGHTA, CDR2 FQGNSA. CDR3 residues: CASSLVGSGSTDTQYF. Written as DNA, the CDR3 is TGTGCCAGCAGCTTAGTTGGTAGCGGTAGCACAGATACGCAGTATTTT.

CDR3 amino acids: CASSARGRTDTQYF. DNA for the CDR3: TGTGCCAGCAGTGCCAGGGGGAGGACAGATACGCAGTATTTT. The chain links TRBV2 to TRBJ2-3; TRBD1 is a possible D gene (7 bases). Trimming took 4 bases from V and 3 from J, leaving 11 bases between them. Germline CDR1 reads SNHLY; CDR2 reads FYNNEI. The CDR3 is made up of 14 amino acids.

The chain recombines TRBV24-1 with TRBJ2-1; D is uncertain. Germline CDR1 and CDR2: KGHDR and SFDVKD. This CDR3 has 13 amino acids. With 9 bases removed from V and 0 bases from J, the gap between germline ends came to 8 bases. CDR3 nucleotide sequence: TGTGCCACCGGTCAGAGCTCCTACAATGAGCAGTTCTTC. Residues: CATGQSSYNEQFF.

As DNA, the CDR3 is TGTGCCAGCATTCCGCTAGCGGGCCTAAATAAGGGCACAGATACGCAGTATTTT. This translates into CASIPLAGLNKGTDTQYF. The chain is built from TRBV27 and TRBJ2-3; 8 nucleotides line up with TRBD2. This CDR3 spans 18 amino acids. The germline CDR1 and CDR2 sequences are MNHEY and SMNVEV (reference sequence). V was pared by 7 bases and J by 1 base, with 16 bases of the junction left unmatched.

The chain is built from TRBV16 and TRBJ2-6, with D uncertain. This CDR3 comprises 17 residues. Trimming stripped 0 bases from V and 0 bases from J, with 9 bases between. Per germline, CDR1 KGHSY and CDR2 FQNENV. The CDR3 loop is CASSQSPSHSGANVLTF. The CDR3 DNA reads TGTGCCAGCAGCCAATCGCCCAGTCACTCTGGGGCCAACGTCCTGACTTTC.

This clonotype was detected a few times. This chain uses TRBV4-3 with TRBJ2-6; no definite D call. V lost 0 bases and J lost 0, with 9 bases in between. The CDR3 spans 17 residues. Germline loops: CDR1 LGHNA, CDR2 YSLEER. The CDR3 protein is CASSQEQTYSGANVLTF. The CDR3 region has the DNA TGCGCCAGCAGCCAAGAGCAGACGTACTCTGGGGCCAACGTCCTGACTTTC.

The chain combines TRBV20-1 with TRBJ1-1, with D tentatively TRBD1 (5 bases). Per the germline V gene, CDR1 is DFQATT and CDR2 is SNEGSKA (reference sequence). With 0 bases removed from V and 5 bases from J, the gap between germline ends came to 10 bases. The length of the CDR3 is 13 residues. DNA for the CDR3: TGCAGTGCTAGAGAAGGGACGAAGACTGAAGCTTTCTTT. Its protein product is CSAREGTKTEAFF.

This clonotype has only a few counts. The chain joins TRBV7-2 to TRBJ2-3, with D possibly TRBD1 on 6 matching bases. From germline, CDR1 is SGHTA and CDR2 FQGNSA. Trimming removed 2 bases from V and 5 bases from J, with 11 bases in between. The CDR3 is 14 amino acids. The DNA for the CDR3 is TGTGCCAGCAGCTTAAACAGGGTGGAAGATACGCAGTATTTT. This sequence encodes CASSLNRVEDTQYF.